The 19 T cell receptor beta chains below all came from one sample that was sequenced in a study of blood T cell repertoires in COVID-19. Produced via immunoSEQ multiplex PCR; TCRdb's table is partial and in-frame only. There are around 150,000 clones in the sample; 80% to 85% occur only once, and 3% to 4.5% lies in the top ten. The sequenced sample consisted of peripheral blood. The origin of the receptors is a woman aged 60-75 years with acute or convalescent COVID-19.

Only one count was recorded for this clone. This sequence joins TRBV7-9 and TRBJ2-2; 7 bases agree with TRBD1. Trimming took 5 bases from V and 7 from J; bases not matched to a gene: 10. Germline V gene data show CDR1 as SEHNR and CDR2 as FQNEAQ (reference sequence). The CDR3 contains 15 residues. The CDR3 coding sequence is TGTGCCAGCAGCACCCCGACAGGGTTCGGCGGGGAGCTGTTTTTT. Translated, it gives CASSTPTGFGGELFF.

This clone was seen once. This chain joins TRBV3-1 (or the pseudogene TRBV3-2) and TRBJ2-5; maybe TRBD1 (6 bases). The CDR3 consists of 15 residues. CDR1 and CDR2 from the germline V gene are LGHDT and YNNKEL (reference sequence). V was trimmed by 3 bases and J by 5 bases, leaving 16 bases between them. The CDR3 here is CASSHGQRWEETQYF. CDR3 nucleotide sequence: TGTGCCAGCAGCCACGGACAGCGGTGGGAGGAGACCCAGTACTTC.

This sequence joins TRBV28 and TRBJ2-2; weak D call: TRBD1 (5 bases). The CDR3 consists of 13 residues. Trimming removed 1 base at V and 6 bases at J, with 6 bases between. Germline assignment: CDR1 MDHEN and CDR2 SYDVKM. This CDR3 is CASSLSGPGELFF. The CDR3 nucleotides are TGTGCCAGCAGTTTATCAGGGCCCGGGGAGCTGTTTTTT.

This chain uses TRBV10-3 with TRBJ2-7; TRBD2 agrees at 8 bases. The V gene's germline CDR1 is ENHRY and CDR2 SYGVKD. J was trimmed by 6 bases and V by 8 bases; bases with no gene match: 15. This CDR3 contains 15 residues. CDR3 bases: TGTGCCATCTCCGGGGGGGGAGGGACCTCTTTCGAGCAGTACTTC. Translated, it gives CAISGGGGTSFEQYF.

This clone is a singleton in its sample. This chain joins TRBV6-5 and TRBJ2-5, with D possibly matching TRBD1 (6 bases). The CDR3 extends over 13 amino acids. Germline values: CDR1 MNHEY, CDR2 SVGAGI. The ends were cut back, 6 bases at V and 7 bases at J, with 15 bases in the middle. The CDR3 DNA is TGTGCCAGCAGAGGACAGACACCAGGGACCCAGTACTTC. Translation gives CASRGQTPGTQYF.

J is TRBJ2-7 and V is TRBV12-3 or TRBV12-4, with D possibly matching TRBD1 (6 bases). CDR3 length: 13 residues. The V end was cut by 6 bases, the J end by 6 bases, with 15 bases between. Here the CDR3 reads CASRYSSGVEQYF. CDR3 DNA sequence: TGTGCCAGCAGATATAGTTCAGGGGTCGAGCAGTACTTC.

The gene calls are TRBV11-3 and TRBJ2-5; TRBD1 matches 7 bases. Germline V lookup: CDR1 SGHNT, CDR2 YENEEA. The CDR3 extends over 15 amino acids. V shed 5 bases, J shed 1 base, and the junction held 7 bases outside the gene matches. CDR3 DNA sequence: TGTGCCAGCAGCGACAGGGTCCCCTTCCAAGAGACCCAGTACTTC. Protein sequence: CASSDRVPFQETQYF.

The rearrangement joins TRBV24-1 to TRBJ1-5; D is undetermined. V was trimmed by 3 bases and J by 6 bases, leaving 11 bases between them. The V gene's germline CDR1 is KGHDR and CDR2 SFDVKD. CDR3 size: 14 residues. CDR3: CATSDTSVSQPQHF. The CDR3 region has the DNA TGTGCCACCAGTGATACGAGTGTGAGTCAGCCCCAGCATTTT.

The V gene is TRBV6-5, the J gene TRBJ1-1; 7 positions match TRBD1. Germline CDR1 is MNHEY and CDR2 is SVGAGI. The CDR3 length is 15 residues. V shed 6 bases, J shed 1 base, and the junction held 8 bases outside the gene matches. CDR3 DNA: TGTGCCAGCAGCCCATGGGACAGTAGGAACACTGAAGCTTTCTTT. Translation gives CASSPWDSRNTEAFF.

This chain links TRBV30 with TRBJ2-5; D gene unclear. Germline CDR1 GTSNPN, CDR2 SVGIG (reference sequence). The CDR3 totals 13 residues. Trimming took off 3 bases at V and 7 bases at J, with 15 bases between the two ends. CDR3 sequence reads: CAWSLGGPMTQYF. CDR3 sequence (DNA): TGTGCCTGGAGCTTAGGCGGCCCAATGACCCAGTACTTC.

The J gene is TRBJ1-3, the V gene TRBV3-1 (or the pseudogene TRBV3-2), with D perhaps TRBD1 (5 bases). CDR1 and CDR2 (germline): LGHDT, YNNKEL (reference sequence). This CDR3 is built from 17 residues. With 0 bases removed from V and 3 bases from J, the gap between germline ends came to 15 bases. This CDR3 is CASSQDRFDSFGNTIYF. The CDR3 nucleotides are TGTGCCAGCAGCCAAGATCGATTTGACAGCTTTGGAAACACCATATATTTT.

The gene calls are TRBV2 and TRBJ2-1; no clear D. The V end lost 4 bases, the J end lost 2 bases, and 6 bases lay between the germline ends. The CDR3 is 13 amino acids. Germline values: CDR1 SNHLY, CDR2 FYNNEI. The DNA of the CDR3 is TGTGCCAGCAGTGTGAGGACCTACAATGAGCAGTTCTTC. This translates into CASSVRTYNEQFF. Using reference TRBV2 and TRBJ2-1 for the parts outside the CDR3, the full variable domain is EPEVTQTPSHQVTQMGQEVILRCVPISNHLYFYWYRQILGQKVEFLVSFYNNEISEKSEIFDDQFSVERPDGSNFTLKIRSTKLEDSAMYFCASSVRTYNEQFFGPGTRLTVL.

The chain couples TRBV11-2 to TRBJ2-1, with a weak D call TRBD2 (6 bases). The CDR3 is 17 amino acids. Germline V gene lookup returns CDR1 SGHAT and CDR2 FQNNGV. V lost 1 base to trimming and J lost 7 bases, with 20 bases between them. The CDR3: CASSLAPWRANTNEQFF. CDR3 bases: TGTGCCAGCAGCTTAGCCCCCTGGAGGGCCAATACGAATGAGCAGTTCTTC.

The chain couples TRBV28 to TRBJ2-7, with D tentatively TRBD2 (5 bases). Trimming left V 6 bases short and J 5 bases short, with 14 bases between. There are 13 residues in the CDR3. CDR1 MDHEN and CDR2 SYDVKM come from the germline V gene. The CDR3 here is CASSLAEGHEQYF. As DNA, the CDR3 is TGTGCCAGCAGCCTAGCCGAGGGCCACGAGCAGTACTTC. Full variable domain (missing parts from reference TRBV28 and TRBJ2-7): DVKVTQSSRYLVKRTGEKVFLECVQDMDHENMFWYRQDPGLGLRLIYFSYDVKMKEKGDIPEGYSVSREKKERFSLILESASTNQTSMYLCASSLAEGHEQYFGPGTRLTVT.

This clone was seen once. The CDR3 sequence: CSVDGLSGGYTF. The CDR3 DNA reads TGCAGCGTTGACGGACTGTCGGGCGGCTACACCTTC. The chain carries TRBV29-1 and TRBJ1-2; D unresolved. Germline CDR1 SQVTM, CDR2 ANQGSEA. This CDR3 is 12 amino acids long. V lost 3 bases, J lost 8 bases, and 13 bases lay in between. Full variable domain (remainder filled in from reference TRBV29-1 and TRBJ1-2): SAVISQKPSRDICQRGTSLTIQCQVDSQVTMMFWYRQQPGQSLTLIATANQGSEATYESGFVIDKFPISRPNLTFSTLTVSNMSPEDSSIYLCSVDGLSGGYTFGSGTRLTVV.

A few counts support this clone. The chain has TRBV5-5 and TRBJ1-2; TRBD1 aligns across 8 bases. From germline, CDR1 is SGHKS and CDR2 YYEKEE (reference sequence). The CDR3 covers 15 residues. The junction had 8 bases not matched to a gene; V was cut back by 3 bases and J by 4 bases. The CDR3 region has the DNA TGTGCCAGCAGCTCCCGACAGGGGAGTACCTATGGCTACACCTTC. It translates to CASSSRQGSTYGYTF.

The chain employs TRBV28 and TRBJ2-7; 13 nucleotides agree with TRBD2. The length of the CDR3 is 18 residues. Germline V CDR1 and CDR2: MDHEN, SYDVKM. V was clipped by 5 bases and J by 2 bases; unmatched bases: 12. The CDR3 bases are TGTGCCAGCAGTGGAACCCTGGGACTAGCGGGACCTACCTACGAGCAGTACTTC. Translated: CASSGTLGLAGPTYEQYF.

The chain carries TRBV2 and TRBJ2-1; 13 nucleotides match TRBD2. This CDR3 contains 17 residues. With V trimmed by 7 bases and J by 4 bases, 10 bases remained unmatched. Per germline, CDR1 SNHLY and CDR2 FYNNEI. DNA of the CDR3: TGTGCCAGCACCGATACTAGCGGGAGGGCCCGGTACAATGAGCAGTTCTTC. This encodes CASTDTSGRARYNEQFF.

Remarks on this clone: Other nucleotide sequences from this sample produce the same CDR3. The CDR3 DNA sequence: TGTGCCACCAGTGATTTCGACAGGAATTCCTACAATGAGCAGTTCTTC. It specifies CATSDFDRNSYNEQFF. This chain connects TRBV24-1 to TRBJ2-1; D may be TRBD1 (6 bases). Germline assignment: CDR1 KGHDR and CDR2 SFDVKD. Trimming took 1 base from V and 1 from J, leaving 10 bases between them. The CDR3 totals 16 residues.